The source of this TCR beta chain is a study of blood T cell repertoires in COVID-19 (TCRdb year 2020). About the investigation overall: Collaborator samples came from the United States, Italy and Spain and covered acute and convalescent phases of COVID-19. The dataset comprised deeply sampled blood TCRbeta repertoires from subjects exposed to, actively infected with, or recovered from COVID-19. The sample metadata nearly always contained a de-identified subject ID, COVID-19 status, age in years and sex. The prospective study material was composed of cDNA or gDNA derived from T cells, B-cell-depleted T cells, or PBMCs. Samples came from the ongoing ImmuneRACE study (first 160 participants) plus 1,254 subjects from 6 global collaborators. The repertoires were released in a freely available public database intended as a resource for research on the immune response to SARS-CoV-2. Where available, HLA class I and class II types were taken from metadata supplied by the sample provider and were not determined by assay-based typing.

The study at large found these results: How much clinical and demographic metadata was included differed by source and by participant, and the metadata was provided uncurated.

The CDR1 and CDR2 encoded by the germline V gene (reference sequence) are MNHEY and SMNVEV. V ends up 5 bases short and J 6 bases short, with an unmatched junction base count of 17. From the cysteine through the phenylalanine, the CDR3 covers 18 amino acids. The CDR3 DNA has 54 bases and is translated from base 1. Samples from volunteer blood donors who had recovered from COVID-19 were contributed by a second Seattle source. Collaborating institutions collected whole blood in K2EDTA tubes following their own protocols. For TCRbeta analysis, collaborator samples were shipped as frozen whole blood, as isolated PBMCs, or as DNA extracted from either sample type. TCRbeta CDR3 regions were amplified from genomic DNA using the immunoSEQ Assay, a bias-controlled multiplex PCR. Per the original workflow: The number of nucleated cells in each sample was estimated by amplification of reference gene primers within the assay. Sequence reads were collapsed and filtered to measure the absolute abundance of every unique TCRbeta CDR3 rearrangement. For each sample, productive Simpson clonality was calculated as the square root of Simpson's diversity index over productive rearrangements. Imported from immuneACCESS, the table was reduced by TCRdb to in-frame sequences with V and J called. These copies leave out some clones; in studies compared against another copy, an unresolved V gene accounts for under half, and the cause of the remainder is not known. That table furnishes V, J and clone size, whereas the DNA furnished D and trimming. Across this sample there are about 340,000 clones, with around nine tenths seen only once. The ten largest clonotypes hold around 3.5% of the sample.

This clone came up once. This clone's antigen is unknown. One base away there is no much larger clone; base qualities are not given. This TCR came from a woman in her late teens or twenties who had recovered from COVID-19. Recombination linked TRBV27 to TRBJ1-3, with 9 junctional bases fitting TRBD1. Material: peripheral blood. The bases read TGTGCCAGCAGTCTGGGACAACGGGACAGGGTAACGGAAAACACCATATATTTT. The encoded protein is CASSLGQRDRVTENTIYF.